This record concerns one T cell receptor beta chain sequence. What it binds is unknown. Stated time point: pre-sensitization, week 0. Indicated treatment: therapeutic diphenylcyclopropenone sensitization with weekly scalp DPC. Each CDR3 protein is one row after TCRdb ran MiXCR on the RACE reads. The sample contains 99,000 or so distinct CDR3 sequences, more than 10% of which appear only once. The sample is drawn from a study of human T cells and chemical hapten exposure. General study points: Unchanged with DPC sensitization were TCRs above 1 in 1000 frequency.

This TCR was recovered from a woman aged 55-70 years with alopecia areata. Some clones in this sample may be carry-over from other donors' samples. Source: whole blood, taken in connection with sensitization to the hapten diphenylcyclopropenone (DPC).

This chain's CDR3 is CAWSVSGETQYF. In DNA form, the CDR3 reads TGTGCCTGGAGTGTATCGGGGGAGACCCAGTACTTC. This chain joins TRBV30 and TRBJ2-5; a possible D gene is TRBD2 (5 bases). The germline V and J ends were trimmed by 0 bases and 5 bases, with 7 bases remaining between them. Germline V gene sequence: CDR1 GTSNPN, CDR2 SVGIG (reference sequence). This CDR3 contains 12 residues.